This T cell receptor (beta chain) was recorded in a study of neoadjuvant anti-PD-1 for oral cavity cancer. Study information: Non-progressing patients received a fourth nivolumab dose near day 43, then surgery on days 50-56.

The V end lost 1 base, the J end lost 0 bases, and 11 bases lay between the germline ends. Per germline, CDR1 SGHDT and CDR2 YYEEEE. The CDR3 extends over 16 amino acids. Six replicates per PBMC sample, mostly from 400 to 500 ng of genomic DNA. Generated by immunoSEQ multiplex PCR, the TCRdb table keeps only in-frame clones and is missing some. The table shows over 10,000 clones, with around three fifths occurring only once. Source: PBMCs, taken before nivolumab (anti-PD-1) treatment. The receptor was derived from a person aged 35-79 years with oral cavity squamous cell carcinoma. The chain recombines TRBV5-6 with TRBJ2-1; D gene unclear. CDR3 nucleotides: TGTGCCAGCAGCTTGAAGGTAGAGGCCTCCTACAATGAGCAGTTCTTC. It encodes CASSLKVEASYNEQFF. The whole variable domain, remainder taken from reference TRBV5-6 and TRBJ2-1, is DAGVTQSPTHLIKTRGQQVTLRCSPKSGHDTVSWYQQALGQGPQFIFQYYEEEERQRGNFPDRFSGHQFPNYSSELNVNALLLGDSALYLCASSLKVEASYNEQFFGPGTRLTVL.